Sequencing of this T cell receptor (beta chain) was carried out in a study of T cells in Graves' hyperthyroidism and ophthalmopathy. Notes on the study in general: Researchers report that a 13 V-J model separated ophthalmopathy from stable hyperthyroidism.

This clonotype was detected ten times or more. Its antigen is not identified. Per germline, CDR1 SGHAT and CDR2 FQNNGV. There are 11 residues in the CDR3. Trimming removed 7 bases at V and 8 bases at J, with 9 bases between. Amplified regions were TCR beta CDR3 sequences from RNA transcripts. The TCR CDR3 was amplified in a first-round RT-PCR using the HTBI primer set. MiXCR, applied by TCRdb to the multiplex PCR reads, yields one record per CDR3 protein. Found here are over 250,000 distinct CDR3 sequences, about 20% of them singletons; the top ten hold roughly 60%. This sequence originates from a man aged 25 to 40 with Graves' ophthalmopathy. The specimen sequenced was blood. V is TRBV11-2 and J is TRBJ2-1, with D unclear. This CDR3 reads CASTAHDEQFF. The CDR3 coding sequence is TGTGCCAGCACCGCCCATGATGAGCAGTTCTTC.